This TCR beta chain stems from a study of T cell repertoires in cytomegalovirus infection. MiXCR, applied by TCRdb to the reads, yields one record per CDR3 protein. The data contain roughly 170,000 distinct CDR3 sequences, 20% to 25% of them singletons. This clonotype appeared a few times. Antigen specificity is unknown. The CDR3 runs 16 residues. With V trimmed by 5 bases and J by 0 bases, 7 bases remained unmatched. The chain links TRBV12-3 or TRBV12-4 to TRBJ1-3; 7 bases match TRBD1. The specimen was CD8+ T cells from cultured PBMCs, collected from culture after CMV antigen stimulation. The receptor was isolated from a human donor in good health (CMV status not recorded). Some clones in this sample may be carry-over from other donors' samples. The CDR3, as DNA: TGTGCCAGCAGTCCCAGGACAGGTTACTCTGGAAACACCATATATTTT. Its protein product is CASSPRTGYSGNTIYF.